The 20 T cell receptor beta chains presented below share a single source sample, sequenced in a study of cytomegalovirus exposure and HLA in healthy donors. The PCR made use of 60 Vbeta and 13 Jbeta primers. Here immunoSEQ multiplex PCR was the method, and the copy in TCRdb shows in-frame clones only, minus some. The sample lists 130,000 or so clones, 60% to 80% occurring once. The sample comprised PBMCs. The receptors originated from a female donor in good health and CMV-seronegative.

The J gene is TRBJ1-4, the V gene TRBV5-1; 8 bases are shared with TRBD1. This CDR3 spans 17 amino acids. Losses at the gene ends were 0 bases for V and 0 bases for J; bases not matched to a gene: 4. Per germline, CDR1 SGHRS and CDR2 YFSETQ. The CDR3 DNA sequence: TGCGCCAGCAGCTTGGGACAGGGGACTGCAACTAATGAAAAACTGTTTTTT. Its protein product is CASSLGQGTATNEKLFF.

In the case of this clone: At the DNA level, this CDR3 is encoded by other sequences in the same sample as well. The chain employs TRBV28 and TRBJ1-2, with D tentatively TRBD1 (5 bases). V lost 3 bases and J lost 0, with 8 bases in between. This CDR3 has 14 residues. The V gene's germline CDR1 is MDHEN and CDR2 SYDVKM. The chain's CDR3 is CASSLGGTNYGYTF. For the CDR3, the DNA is TGTGCCAGCAGTTTGGGGGGGACTAACTATGGCTACACCTTC.

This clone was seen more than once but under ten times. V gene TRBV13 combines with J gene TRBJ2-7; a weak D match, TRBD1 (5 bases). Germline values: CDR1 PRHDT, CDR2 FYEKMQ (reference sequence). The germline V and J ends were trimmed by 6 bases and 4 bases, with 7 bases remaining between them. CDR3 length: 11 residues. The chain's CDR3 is CASSQGYEQYF. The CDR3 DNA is TGTGCCAGCAGTCAGGGTTACGAGCAGTACTTC.

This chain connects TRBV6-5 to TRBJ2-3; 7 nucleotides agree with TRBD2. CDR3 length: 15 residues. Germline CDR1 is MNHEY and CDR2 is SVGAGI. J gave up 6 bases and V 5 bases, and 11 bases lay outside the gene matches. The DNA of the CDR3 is TGTGCCAGCAGTATGGCCTTGGGGGGAGGGGATACGCAGTATTTT. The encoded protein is CASSMALGGGDTQYF.

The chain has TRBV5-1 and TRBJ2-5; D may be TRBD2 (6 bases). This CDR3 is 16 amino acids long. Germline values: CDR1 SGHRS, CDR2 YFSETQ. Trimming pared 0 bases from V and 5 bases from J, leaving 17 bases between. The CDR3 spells CASSLAASAHGETQYF. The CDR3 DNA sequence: TGCGCCAGCAGCTTGGCCGCTAGCGCCCATGGGGAGACCCAGTACTTC.

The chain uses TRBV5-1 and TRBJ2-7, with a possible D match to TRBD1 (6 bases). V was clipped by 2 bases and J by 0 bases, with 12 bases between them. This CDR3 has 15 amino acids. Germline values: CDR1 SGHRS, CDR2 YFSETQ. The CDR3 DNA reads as TGCGCCAGCAGCTTACCCTCGGACAGCTCCTACGAGCAGTACTTC. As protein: CASSLPSDSSYEQYF.

The chain's CDR3 is CASSRSQWTGGTNEKLFF. CDR3 bases: TGTGCCAGCAGCCGGAGCCAATGGACAGGGGGCACTAATGAAAAACTGTTTTTT. The chain is built from TRBV11-2 and TRBJ1-4, with 11 bases aligning to TRBD1. The CDR3 sequence is 18 residues long. CDR1 is SGHAT and CDR2 is FQNNGV in the germline V gene. Unmatched junction bases numbered 10, after V lost 5 bases and J lost 2 bases.

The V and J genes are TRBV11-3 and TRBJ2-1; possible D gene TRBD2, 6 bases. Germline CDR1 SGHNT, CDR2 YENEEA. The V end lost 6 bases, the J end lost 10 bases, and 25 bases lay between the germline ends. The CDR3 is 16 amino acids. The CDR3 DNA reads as TGTGCCAGCAGGGACTCTGCGGGATGGGCGGTCGGGGAGCAGTTCTTC. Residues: CASRDSAGWAVGEQFF.

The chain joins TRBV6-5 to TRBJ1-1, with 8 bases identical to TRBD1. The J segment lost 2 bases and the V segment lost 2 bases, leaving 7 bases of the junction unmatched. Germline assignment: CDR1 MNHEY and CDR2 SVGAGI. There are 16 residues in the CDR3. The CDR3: CASSYGSRGLNTEAFF. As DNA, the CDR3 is TGTGCCAGCAGTTACGGTTCCAGGGGGCTTAACACTGAAGCTTTCTTT.

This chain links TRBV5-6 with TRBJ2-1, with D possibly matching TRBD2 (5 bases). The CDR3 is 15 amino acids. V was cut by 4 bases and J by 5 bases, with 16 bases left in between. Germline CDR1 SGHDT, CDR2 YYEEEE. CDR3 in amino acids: CASSLERGIHNEQFF. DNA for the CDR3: TGTGCCAGCAGCCTTGAAAGAGGGATCCACAATGAGCAGTTCTTC.

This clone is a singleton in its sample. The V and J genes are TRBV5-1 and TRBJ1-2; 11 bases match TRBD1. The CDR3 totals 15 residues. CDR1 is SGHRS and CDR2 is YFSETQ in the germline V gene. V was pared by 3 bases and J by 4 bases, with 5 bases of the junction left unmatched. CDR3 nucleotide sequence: TGCGCCAGCAGCTCAGTCGGGACAGGGGGCTATGGCTACACCTTC. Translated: CASSSVGTGGYGYTF. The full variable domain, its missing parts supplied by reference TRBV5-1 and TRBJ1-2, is KAGVTQTPRYLIKTRGQQVTLSCSPISGHRSVSWYQQTPGQGLQFLFEYFSETQRNKGNFPGRFSGRQFSNSRSEMNVSTLELGDSALYLCASSSVGTGGYGYTFGSGTRLTVV.

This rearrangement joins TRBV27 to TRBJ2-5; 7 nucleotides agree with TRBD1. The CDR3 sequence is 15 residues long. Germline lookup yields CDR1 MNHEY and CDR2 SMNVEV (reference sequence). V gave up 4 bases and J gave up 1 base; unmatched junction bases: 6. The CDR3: CASSSDREPQETQYF. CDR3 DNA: TGTGCCAGCAGTTCCGACAGGGAGCCCCAAGAGACCCAGTACTTC.

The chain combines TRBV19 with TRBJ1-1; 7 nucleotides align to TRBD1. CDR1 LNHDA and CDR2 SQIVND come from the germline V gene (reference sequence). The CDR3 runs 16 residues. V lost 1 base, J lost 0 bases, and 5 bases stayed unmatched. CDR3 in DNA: TGTGCCAGTAGTATAGTGGGGGACAGAATGAACACTGAAGCTTTCTTT. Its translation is CASSIVGDRMNTEAFF.

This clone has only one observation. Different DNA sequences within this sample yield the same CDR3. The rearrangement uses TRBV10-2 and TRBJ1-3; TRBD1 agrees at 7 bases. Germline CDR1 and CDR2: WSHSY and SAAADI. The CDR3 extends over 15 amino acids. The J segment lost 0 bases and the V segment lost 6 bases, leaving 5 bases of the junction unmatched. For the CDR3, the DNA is TGCGCCAGCAGCGTTAGGACAGGCTCTGGAAACACCATATATTTT. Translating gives CASSVRTGSGNTIYF.

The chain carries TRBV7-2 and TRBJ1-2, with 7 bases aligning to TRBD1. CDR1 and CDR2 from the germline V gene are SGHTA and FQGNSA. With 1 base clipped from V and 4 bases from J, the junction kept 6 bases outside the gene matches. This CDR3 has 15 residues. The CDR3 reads CASSLGFGQVYGYTF. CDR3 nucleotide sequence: TGTGCCAGCAGCTTAGGATTCGGACAGGTCTATGGCTACACCTTC.

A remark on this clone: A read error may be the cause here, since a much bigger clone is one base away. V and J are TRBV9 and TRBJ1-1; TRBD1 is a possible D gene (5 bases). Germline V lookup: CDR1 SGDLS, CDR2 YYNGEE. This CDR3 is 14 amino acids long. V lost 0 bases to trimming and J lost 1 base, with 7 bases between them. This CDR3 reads CASSVVGGNTEAFF. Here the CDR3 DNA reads TGTGCCAGCAGCGTAGTGGGGGGGAACACTGAAGCTTTCTTT.

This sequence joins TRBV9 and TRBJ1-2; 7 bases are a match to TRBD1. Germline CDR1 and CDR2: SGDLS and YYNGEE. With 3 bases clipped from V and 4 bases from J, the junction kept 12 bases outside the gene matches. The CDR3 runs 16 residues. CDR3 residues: CASSAHRTGTRYGYTF. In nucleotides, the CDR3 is TGTGCCAGCAGCGCTCATCGGACAGGAACCCGCTATGGCTACACCTTC.

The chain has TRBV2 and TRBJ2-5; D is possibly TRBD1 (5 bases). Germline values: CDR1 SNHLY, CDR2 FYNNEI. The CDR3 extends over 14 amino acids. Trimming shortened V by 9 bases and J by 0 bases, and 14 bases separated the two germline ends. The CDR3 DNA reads TGTGCCAGGAACTACAGGCAGGACCAAGAGACCCAGTACTTC. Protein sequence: CARNYRQDQETQYF.

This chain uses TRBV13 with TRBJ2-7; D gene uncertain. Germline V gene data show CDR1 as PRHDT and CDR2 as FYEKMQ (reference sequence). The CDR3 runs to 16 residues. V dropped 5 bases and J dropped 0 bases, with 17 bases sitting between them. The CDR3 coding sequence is TGTGCCAGCAGCAGCCTCTCGGGTTATAGCTCCTACGAGCAGTACTTC. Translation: CASSSLSGYSSYEQYF.

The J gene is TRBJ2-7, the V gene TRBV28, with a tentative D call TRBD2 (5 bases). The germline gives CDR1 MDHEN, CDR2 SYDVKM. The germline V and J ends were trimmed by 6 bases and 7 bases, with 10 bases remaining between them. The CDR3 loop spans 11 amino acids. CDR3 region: CASRISGEQYF. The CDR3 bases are TGTGCCAGCAGGATCTCGGGGGAGCAGTACTTC. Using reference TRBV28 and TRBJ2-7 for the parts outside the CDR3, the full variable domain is DVKVTQSSRYLVKRTGEKVFLECVQDMDHENMFWYRQDPGLGLRLIYFSYDVKMKEKGDIPEGYSVSREKKERFSLILESASTNQTSMYLCASRISGEQYFGPGTRLTVT.